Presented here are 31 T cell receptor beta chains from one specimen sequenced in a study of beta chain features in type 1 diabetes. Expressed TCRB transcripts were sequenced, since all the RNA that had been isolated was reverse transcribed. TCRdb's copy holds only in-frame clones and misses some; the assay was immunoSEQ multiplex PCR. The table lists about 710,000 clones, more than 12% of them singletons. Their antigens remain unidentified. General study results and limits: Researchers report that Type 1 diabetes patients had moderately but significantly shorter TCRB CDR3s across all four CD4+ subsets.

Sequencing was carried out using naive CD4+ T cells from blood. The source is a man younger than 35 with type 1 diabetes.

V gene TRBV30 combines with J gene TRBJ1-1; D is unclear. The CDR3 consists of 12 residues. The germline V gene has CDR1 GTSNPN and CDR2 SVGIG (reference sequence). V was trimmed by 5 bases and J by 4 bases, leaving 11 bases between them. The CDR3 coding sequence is TGTGCCTGGCGGGGATCTAGCACTGAAGCTTTCTTT. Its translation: CAWRGSSTEAFF.

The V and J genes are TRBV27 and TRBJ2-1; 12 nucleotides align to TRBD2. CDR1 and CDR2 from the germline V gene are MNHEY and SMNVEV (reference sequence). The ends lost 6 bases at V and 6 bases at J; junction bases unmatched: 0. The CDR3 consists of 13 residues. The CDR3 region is CASRLAGGNEQFF. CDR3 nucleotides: TGTGCCAGCAGACTAGCGGGGGGCAATGAGCAGTTCTTC.

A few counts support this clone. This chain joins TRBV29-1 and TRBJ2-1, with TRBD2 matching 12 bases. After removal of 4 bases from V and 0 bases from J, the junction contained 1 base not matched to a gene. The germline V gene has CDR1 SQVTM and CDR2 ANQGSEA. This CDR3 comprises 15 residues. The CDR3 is CSVGTSGTSYNEQFF. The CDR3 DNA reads TGCAGCGTTGGGACTAGCGGGACCTCCTACAATGAGCAGTTCTTC.

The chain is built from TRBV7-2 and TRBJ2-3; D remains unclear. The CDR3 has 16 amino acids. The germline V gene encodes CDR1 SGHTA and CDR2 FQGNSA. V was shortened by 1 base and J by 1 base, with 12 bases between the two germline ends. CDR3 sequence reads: CASSLETFSGTDTQYF. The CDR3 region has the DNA TGTGCCAGCAGCTTAGAGACTTTCTCAGGCACAGATACGCAGTATTTT.

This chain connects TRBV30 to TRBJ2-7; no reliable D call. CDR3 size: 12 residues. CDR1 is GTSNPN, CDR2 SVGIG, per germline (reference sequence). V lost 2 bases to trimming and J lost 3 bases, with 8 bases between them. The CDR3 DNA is TGTGCCTGGAGTATTCTGGGCTACGAGCAGTACTTC. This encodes CAWSILGYEQYF. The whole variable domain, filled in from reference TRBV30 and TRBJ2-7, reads SQTIHQWPATLVQPVGSPLSLECTVEGTSNPNLYWYRQAAGRGLQLLFYSVGIGQISSEVPQNLSASRPQDRQFILSSKKLLLSDSGFYLCAWSILGYEQYFGPGTRLTVT.

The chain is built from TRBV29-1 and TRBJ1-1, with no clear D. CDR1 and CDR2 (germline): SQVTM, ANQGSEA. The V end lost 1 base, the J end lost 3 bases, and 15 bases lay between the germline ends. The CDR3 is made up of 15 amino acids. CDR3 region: CSVEGLEKGYTEAFF. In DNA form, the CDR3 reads TGCAGCGTTGAAGGGTTAGAAAAAGGGTACACTGAAGCTTTCTTT.

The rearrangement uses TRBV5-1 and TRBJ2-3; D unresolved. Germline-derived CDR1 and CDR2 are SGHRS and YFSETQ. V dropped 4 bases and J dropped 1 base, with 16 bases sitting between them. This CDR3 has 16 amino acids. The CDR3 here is CASSPALDEGTDTQYF. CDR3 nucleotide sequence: TGCGCCAGCAGCCCCGCCTTGGACGAGGGCACAGATACGCAGTATTTT. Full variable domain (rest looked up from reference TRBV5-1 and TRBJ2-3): KAGVTQTPRYLIKTRGQQVTLSCSPISGHRSVSWYQQTPGQGLQFLFEYFSETQRNKGNFPGRFSGRQFSNSRSEMNVSTLELGDSALYLCASSPALDEGTDTQYFGPGTRLTVL.

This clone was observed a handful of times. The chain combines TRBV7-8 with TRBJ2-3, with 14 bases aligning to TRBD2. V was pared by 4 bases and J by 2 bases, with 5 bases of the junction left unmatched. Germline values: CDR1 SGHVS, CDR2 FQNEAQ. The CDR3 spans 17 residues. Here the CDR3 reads CASSSRTSGGYTDTQYF. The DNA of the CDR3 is TGTGCCAGCAGCTCCCGGACTAGCGGGGGGTACACAGATACGCAGTATTTT.

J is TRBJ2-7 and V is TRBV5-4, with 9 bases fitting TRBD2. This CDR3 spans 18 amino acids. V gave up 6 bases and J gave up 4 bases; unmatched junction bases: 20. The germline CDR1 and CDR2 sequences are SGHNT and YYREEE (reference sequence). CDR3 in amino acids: CASTRLTTSGLGLYEQYF. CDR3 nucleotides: TGTGCCAGCACCCGGCTTACGACTAGCGGTTTGGGTTTGTACGAGCAGTACTTC. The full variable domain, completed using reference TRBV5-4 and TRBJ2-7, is ETGVTQSPTHLIKTRGQQVTLRCSSQSGHNTVSWYQQALGQGPQFIFQYYREEENGRGNFPPRFSGLQFPNYSSELNVNALELDDSALYLCASTRLTTSGLGLYEQYFGPGTRLTVT.

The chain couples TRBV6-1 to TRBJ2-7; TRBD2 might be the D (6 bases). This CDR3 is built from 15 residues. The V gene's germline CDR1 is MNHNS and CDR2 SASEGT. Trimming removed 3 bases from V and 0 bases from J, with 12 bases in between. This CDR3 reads CASSDASVSSYEQYF. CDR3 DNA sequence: TGTGCCAGCAGTGACGCTAGCGTGAGCTCCTACGAGCAGTACTTC.

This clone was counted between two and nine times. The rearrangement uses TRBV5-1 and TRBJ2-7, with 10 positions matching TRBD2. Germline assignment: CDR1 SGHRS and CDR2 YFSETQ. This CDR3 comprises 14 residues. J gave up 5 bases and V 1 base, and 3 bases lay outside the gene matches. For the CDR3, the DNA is TGCGCCAGCAGCTTGACTAGCGGGACCCACGAGCAGTACTTC. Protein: CASSLTSGTHEQYF.

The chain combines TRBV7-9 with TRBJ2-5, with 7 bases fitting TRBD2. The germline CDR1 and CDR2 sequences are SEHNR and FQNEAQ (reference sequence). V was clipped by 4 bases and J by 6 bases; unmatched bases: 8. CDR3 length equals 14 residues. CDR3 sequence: CASSSPTSAKTQYF. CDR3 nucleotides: TGTGCCAGCAGCTCGCCCACTAGCGCGAAGACCCAGTACTTC.

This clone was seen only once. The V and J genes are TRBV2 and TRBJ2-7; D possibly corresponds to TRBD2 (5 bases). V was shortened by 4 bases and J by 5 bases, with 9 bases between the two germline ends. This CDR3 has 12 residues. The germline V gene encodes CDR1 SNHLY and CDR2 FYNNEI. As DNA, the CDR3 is TGTGCCAGCAGTGGTTCGGGGAACGAGCAGTACTTC. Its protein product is CASSGSGNEQYF.

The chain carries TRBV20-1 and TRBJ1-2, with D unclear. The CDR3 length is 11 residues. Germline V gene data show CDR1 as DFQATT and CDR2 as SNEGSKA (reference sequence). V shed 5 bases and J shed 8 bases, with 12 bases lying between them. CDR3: CSAAGPGGYTF. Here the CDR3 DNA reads TGCAGTGCTGCTGGGCCAGGAGGCTACACCTTC.

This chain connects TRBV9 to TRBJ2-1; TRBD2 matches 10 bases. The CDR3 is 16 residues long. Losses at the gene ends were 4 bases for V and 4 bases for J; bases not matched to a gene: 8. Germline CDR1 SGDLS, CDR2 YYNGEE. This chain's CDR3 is CASSLRSGRDYNEQFF. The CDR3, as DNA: TGTGCCAGCAGCCTCCGCAGCGGGAGGGATTACAATGAGCAGTTCTTC.

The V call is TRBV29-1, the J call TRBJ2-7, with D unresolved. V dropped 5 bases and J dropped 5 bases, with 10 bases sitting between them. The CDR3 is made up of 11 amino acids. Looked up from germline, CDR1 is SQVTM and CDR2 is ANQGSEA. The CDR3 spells CSVPLGNEQYF. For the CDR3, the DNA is TGCAGCGTTCCCTTGGGGAACGAGCAGTACTTC.

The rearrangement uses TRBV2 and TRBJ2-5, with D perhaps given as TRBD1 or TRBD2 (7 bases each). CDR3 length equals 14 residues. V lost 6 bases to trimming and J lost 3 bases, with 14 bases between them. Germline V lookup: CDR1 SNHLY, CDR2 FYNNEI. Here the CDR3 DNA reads TGTGCCAGCAGCGCGACAGGGAGGGAAGAGACCCAGTACTTC. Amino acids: CASSATGREETQYF.

The CDR3 region is CASSRTSGGTRGETQYF. The CDR3 bases are TGTGCCAGTAGTAGGACTAGCGGGGGGACTCGAGGAGAGACCCAGTACTTC. The chain combines TRBV19 with TRBJ2-5, with 14 bases aligning to TRBD2. The trim removed 4 bases at V and 4 bases at J, leaving 8 bases unmatched. The CDR3 is 17 residues long. CDR1 is LNHDA and CDR2 is SQIVND in the germline V gene (reference sequence).

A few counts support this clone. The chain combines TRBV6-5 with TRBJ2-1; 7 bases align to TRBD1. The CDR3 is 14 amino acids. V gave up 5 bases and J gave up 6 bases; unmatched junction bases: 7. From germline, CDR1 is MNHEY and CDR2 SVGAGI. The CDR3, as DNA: TGTGCCAGCAGTATACAGACAGGGAGCAATGAGCAGTTCTTC. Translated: CASSIQTGSNEQFF.

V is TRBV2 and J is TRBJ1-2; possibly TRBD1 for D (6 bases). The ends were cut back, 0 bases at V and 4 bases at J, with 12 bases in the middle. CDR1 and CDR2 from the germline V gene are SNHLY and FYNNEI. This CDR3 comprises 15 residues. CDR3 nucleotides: TGTGCCAGCAGTGAAGCGCAAAGGGGGGCCTATGGCTACACCTTC. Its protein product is CASSEAQRGAYGYTF.

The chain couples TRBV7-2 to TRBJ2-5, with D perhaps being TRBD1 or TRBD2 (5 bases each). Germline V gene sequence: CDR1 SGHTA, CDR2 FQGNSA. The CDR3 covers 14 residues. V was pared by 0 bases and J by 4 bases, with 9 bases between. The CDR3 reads CASSLAGASETQYF. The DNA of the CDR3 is TGTGCCAGCAGCTTAGCCGGGGCGTCAGAGACCCAGTACTTC.

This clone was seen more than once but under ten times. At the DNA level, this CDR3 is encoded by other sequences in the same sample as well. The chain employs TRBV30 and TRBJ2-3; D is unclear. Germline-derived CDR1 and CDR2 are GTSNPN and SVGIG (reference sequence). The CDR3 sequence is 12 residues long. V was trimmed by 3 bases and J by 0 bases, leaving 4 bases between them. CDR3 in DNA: TGTGCCTGGAGGGCGAGCACAGATACGCAGTATTTT. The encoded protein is CAWRASTDTQYF.

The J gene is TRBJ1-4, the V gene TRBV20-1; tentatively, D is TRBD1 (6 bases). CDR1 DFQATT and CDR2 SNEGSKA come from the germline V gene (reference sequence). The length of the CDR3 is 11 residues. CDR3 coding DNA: TGCAGCGCTCAGGGGAGTGAAAAACTGTTTTTT. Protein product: CSAQGSEKLFF.

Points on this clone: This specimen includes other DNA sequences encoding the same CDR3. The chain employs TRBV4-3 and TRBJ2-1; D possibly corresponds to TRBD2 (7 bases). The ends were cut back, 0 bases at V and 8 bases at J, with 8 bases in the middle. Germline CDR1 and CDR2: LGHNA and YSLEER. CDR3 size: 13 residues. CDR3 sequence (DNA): TGCGCCAGCAGCCAAGAAGGGGGGGATGAGCAGTTCTTC. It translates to CASSQEGGDEQFF.

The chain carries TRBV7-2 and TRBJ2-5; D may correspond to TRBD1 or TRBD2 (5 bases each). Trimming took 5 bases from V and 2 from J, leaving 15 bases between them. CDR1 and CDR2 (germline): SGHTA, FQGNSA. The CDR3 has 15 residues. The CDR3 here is CASSHVGDYQETQYF. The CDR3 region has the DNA TGTGCCAGCAGCCACGTGGGGGATTATCAAGAGACCCAGTACTTC. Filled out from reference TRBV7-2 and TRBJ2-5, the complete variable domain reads GAGVSQSPSNKVTEKGKDVELRCDPISGHTALYWYRQSLGQGLEFLIYFQGNSAPDKSGLPSDRFSAERTGGSVSTLTIQRTQQEDSAVYLCASSHVGDYQETQYFGPGTRLLVL.

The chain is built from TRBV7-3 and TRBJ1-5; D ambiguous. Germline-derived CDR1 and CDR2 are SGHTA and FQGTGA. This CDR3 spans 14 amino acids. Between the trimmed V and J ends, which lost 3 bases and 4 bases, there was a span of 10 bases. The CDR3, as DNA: TGTGCCAGCAGCTTTCTACGGGAAAATCAGCCCCAGCATTTT. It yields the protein CASSFLRENQPQHF. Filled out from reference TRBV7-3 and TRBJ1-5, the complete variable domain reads GAGVSQTPSNKVTEKGKYVELRCDPISGHTALYWYRQSLGQGPEFLIYFQGTGAADDSGLPNDRFFAVRPEGSVSTLKIQRTERGDSAVYLCASSFLRENQPQHFGDGTRLSIL.

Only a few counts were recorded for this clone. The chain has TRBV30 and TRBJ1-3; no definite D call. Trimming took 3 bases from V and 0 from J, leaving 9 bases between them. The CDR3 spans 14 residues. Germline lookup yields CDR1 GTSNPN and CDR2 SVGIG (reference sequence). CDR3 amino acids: CAWSQPGSGNTIYF. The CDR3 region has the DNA TGTGCCTGGAGCCAGCCAGGCTCTGGAAACACCATATATTTT.

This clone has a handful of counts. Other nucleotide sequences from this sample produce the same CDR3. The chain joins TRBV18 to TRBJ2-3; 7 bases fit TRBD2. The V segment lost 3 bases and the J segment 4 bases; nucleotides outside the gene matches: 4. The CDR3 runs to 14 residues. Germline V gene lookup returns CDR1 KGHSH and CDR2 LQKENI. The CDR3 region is CASSPASGADTQYF. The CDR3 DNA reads TGTGCCAGCTCACCTGCTAGCGGCGCAGATACGCAGTATTTT.

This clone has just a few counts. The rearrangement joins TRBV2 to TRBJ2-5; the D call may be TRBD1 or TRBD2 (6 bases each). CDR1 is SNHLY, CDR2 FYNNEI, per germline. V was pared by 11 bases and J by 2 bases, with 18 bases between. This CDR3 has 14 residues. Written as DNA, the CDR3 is TGTGCCGATAAAGAACTAGGGGGGCAAGAGACCCAGTACTTC. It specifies CADKELGGQETQYF.

CDR3: CASSEGSYNEQFF. Here the CDR3 DNA reads TGTGCCAGCAGTGAGGGATCCTACAATGAGCAGTTCTTC. The chain couples TRBV25-1 to TRBJ2-1; D gene uncertain. CDR1 and CDR2 (germline): MGHDK, SYGVNS. The CDR3 is 13 residues long. Trimming left V 3 bases short and J 1 base short, with 4 bases between.

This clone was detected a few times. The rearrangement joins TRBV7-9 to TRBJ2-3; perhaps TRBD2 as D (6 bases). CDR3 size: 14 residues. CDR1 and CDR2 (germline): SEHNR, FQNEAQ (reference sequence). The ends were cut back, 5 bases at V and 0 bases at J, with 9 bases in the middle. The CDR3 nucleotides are TGTGCCAGCAGCCGGGACTTTAGCACAGATACGCAGTATTTT. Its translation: CASSRDFSTDTQYF.